A single sample gave rise to the 8 T cell receptor beta chains below, sequenced in a study of T cells expressing NK-cell markers. For each CDR3 protein, TCRdb gives one entry from its re-call of the 5' RACE reads, without DNA. In total, the table holds roughly 160,000 distinct CDR3 sequences. Sequencing was carried out using blood T cells: a sorted CD56 or NKG2C T cell subset, CD4+ or CD8+ T cells, or bulk PBMC T cells (not recorded which). The receptors were sampled from a man aged 18-75 years in good health.

CDR3: CASSLLKLAGRDEQFF. This chain connects TRBV7-9 to TRBJ2-1; with no DNA, the TCRdb D assignment of TRBD2 cannot be verified. Germline V lookup: CDR1 SEHNR, CDR2 FQNEAQ (reference sequence). This CDR3 is built from 16 residues.

The chain has TRBV7-9 and TRBJ2-7. CDR3 length: 13 residues. Germline V gene sequence: CDR1 SEHNR, CDR2 FQNEAQ (reference sequence). The CDR3 is CASSSLDQEEQYF.

This chain joins TRBV28 and TRBJ2-5; with no DNA, the TCRdb D assignment of TRBD1 cannot be verified. The CDR3 length is 16 residues. Germline V gives CDR1 MDHEN, CDR2 SYDVKM. The CDR3 spells CASSSGTGGLQETQYF. Full variable domain (outside the CDR3, taken from reference TRBV28 and TRBJ2-5): DVKVTQSSRYLVKRTGEKVFLECVQDMDHENMFWYRQDPGLGLRLIYFSYDVKMKEKGDIPEGYSVSREKKERFSLILESASTNQTSMYLCASSSGTGGLQETQYFGPGTRLLVL.

This chain uses TRBV7-6 with TRBJ2-5. Germline V gene lookup returns CDR1 SGHVS and CDR2 FNYEAQ. The CDR3 is 16 residues long. This chain's CDR3 is CASSLDWVVNQETQYF.

The V and J genes are TRBV5-6 and TRBJ2-7. This CDR3 region has 13 residues. The germline CDR1 and CDR2 sequences are SGHDT and YYEEEE. This CDR3 reads CASSLAGLNEQYF. Filled out from reference TRBV5-6 and TRBJ2-7, the complete variable domain reads DAGVTQSPTHLIKTRGQQVTLRCSPKSGHDTVSWYQQALGQGPQFIFQYYEEEERQRGNFPDRFSGHQFPNYSSELNVNALLLGDSALYLCASSLAGLNEQYFGPGTRLTVT.

The CDR3 protein is CASSSQAGGVLPSTDTQYF. The chain joins TRBV11-1 to TRBJ2-3; the TCRdb call, TRBD2, lacks DNA for checking. CDR1 is SGHAT, CDR2 FQDESV, per germline (reference sequence). The CDR3 consists of 19 residues.

The chain joins TRBV5-1 to TRBJ2-1; TCRdb selects TRBD1, and the lack of DNA leaves this call unchecked. There are 13 residues in the CDR3. The germline CDR1 and CDR2 sequences are SGHRS and YFSETQ. The CDR3 region is CASRATDYNEQFF.

CDR3 residues: CASSSPTTDTQYF. The V gene is TRBV11-2, the J gene TRBJ2-3. Germline lookup yields CDR1 SGHAT and CDR2 FQNNGV. The CDR3 length is 13 residues.